This is a list of T cell receptor beta chains from one sample in a study of CD8+CD57+ T cells in acquired aplastic anemia. MiXCR, applied by TCRdb to the reads, yields one record per CDR3 protein. The sample holds 150,000 to 180,000 distinct CDR3 sequences; about 48% are singletons and the top ten take approximately 12%. Material for sequencing was sorted CD4+, CD8+, or CD8+CD57+ T cells (not recorded which) from PBMCs. These receptors originate from a human donor with aplastic anemia. The CDR3 runs from the conserved cysteine through the conserved F or W.

v_call cdr3_aa
TRBV27 CASSRGSSNQPQHF
TRBV7-2 CASSLGGRAPLSEQYF
TRBV25-1 CASSRGASGDLSYEQYF
TRBV5-1 CASRFDGTNTGELFF
TRBV6-1 CASSEGYSNQPQHF
TRBV10-2 CASSPIGLGYGYTF
TRBV7-9 CASSHDSSNQPQHF
TRBV4-3 CASSQDSPYTGELFF
TRBV11-2 CASSKDRGGGGSPLHF
TRBV7-8 CASSLGGGAYNEQFF
TRBV29-1 CSVEGQGGYTF
TRBV19 CASTSGGSAPLHF
TRBV20-1 CSARAPGVSYNEQFF
TRBV6-1 CASRDAGRQYF
TRBV11-1 CASSLAPGSNTEAFF
TRBV19 CASSIGQGEAYNEQFF
TRBV6-4 CASSNTGSTDTQYF
TRBV4-1 CASSQALPDRGRVEKLFF
TRBV5-1 CASSLVQGSAYEQYF
TRBV5-1 CASSLDPAGSGNTIYF
TRBV20-1 CSAPPEAWGETQYF
TRBV2 CASRAGTVLYEQYF
TRBV20-1 CSARGGSEQYF
TRBV29-1 CSVEGGQPNTEAFF
TRBV4-1 CASSQDRGSPSYEQYF
TRBV15 CATSRDATGGWETQYF
TRBV15 CATSREGYEQYF
TRBV10-3 CAISSTGKAYGYTF
TRBV9 CASSVVPRPDTQYF
TRBV2 CAGGTLNTEAFF
TRBV25-1 CASSELGWGTEAFF
TRBV9 CASSVGTDAYEQYF
TRBV14 CASSQGTGGSRPYELHF
TRBV7-9 CASSPGNSYEQYF
TRBV29-1 CSALAGEATDTQYF
TRBV29-1 CSVAHSSGNTIYF
TRBV12-3/TRBV12-4 CASSPGLAESYNEQFF
TRBV19 CASNKDGVYNEQFF
TRBV10-1 CASSEAGTGSYEQYF
TRBV15 CATKTGGNSPLHF
TRBV7-3 CASSFDKRDTQYF
TRBV7-8 CASSSLGDTNPYYEQYF